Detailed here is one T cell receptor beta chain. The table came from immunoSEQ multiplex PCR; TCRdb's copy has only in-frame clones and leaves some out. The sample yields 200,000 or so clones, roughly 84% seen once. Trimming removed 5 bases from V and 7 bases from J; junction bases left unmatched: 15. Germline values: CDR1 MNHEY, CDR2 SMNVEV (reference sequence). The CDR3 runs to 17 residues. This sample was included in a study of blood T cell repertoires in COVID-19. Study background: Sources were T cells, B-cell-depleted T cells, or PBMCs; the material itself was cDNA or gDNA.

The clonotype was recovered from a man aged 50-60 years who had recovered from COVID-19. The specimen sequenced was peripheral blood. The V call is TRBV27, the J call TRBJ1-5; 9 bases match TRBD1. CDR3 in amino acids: CASSGKGVQGAGQPQHF. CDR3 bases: TGTGCCAGCAGTGGAAAGGGTGTACAGGGGGCAGGGCAGCCCCAGCATTTT.